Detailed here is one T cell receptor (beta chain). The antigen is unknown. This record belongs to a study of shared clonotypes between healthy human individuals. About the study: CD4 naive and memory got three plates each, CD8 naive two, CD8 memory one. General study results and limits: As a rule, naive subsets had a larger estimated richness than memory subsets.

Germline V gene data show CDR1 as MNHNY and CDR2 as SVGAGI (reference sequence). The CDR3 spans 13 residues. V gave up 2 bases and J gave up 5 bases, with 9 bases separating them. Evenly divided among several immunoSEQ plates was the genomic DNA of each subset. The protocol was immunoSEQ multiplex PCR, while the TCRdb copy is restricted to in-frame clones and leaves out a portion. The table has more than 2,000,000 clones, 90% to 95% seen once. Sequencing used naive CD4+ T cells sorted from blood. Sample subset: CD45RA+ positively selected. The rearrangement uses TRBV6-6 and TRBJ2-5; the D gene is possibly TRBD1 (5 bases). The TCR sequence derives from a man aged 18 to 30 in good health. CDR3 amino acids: CASSYGPGETQYF. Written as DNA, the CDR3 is TGTGCCAGCAGTTACGGGCCAGGGGAGACCCAGTACTTC.